These 21 T cell receptor beta chains were all obtained from the same sample, sequenced in a study of cytomegalovirus exposure and HLA in healthy donors. Use of 60 Vbeta and 13 Jbeta primers characterized the PCR. Here immunoSEQ multiplex PCR was the method, and the copy in TCRdb shows in-frame clones only, minus some. Altogether some 190,000 clones are present, about three quarters being singletons, with the ten largest covering about 1.5%. The sequenced material came from PBMCs. These receptors originate from a man in his late teens or twenties in good health and CMV-seronegative.

CDR3 nucleotides: TGTGCCAGCAGCTCAGAAGGACGGGGAGAGACCCAGTACTTC. Encoded protein: CASSSEGRGETQYF. The chain carries TRBV5-6 and TRBJ2-5; weak D call: TRBD2 (5 bases). The CDR3 has 14 residues. V was cut by 3 bases and J by 4 bases, with 13 bases left in between. Germline CDR1 reads SGHDT; CDR2 reads YYEEEE.

This rearrangement joins TRBV6-6 to TRBJ2-1; no clear D. The CDR3 runs 13 residues. Germline CDR1 MNHNY, CDR2 SVGAGI (reference sequence). Trimming stripped 7 bases from V and 1 base from J, with 8 bases between. The chain's CDR3 is CASISESYNEQFF. The DNA for the CDR3 is TGTGCCAGCATTTCGGAGTCCTACAATGAGCAGTTCTTC.

The chain uses TRBV28 and TRBJ2-2; the D is unclear. There are 13 residues in the CDR3. V shed 5 bases and J shed 6 bases, with 10 bases lying between them. CDR1 MDHEN and CDR2 SYDVKM come from the germline V gene. CDR3 in amino acids: CASSPSESGELFF. Written as DNA, the CDR3 is TGTGCCAGCAGTCCATCAGAATCCGGGGAGCTGTTTTTT.

The V call is TRBV7-2, the J call TRBJ2-7; no definite D call. There are 12 residues in the CDR3. The germline V gene has CDR1 SGHTA and CDR2 FQGNSA. The germline V and J ends were trimmed by 5 bases and 1 base, with 6 bases remaining between them. The CDR3 loop is CASSGRSYEQYF. The CDR3 DNA follows: TGTGCCAGCAGCGGCAGGTCCTACGAGCAGTACTTC.

About this clone itself: The same CDR3 is also encoded by other DNA sequences in this sample. The chain is built from TRBV7-9 and TRBJ2-5; D uncertain. CDR3 length equals 14 residues. The germline V gene has CDR1 SEHNR and CDR2 FQNEAQ (reference sequence). V was trimmed by 2 bases and J by 4 bases, leaving 11 bases between them. In DNA form, the CDR3 reads TGTGCCAGCAGCTTAAGTAGTGGCGGAGAGACCCAGTACTTC. It yields the protein CASSLSSGGETQYF.

The chain carries TRBV19 and TRBJ1-2; maybe TRBD1 (6 bases). Trimming removed 1 base at V and 4 bases at J, with 10 bases between. The CDR3 covers 14 residues. CDR1 is LNHDA and CDR2 is SQIVND in the germline V gene (reference sequence). The CDR3 loop reads CASSIVDSLYGYTF. The DNA of the CDR3 is TGTGCCAGTAGTATAGTGGACAGCCTCTATGGCTACACCTTC.

The chain couples TRBV28 to TRBJ1-2, with 10 bases aligning to TRBD1. V shed 2 bases and J 5 bases; nucleotides not matched to a gene: 14. Germline CDR1 reads MDHEN; CDR2 reads SYDVKM. The CDR3 runs 18 residues. The CDR3 sequence: CASSLPISGQGGWYGYTF. DNA for the CDR3: TGTGCCAGCAGTTTACCAATAAGTGGACAGGGGGGTTGGTATGGCTACACCTTC.

The chain combines TRBV13 with TRBJ2-5; perhaps TRBD1 as D (6 bases). In germline, CDR1 is PRHDT, CDR2 FYEKMQ (reference sequence). The CDR3 has 13 residues. V shed 5 bases and J shed 5 bases, with 12 bases lying between them. The CDR3 DNA reads as TGTGCCAGCAGCCCAAACAGGGATGAGACCCAGTACTTC. Translated, it gives CASSPNRDETQYF.

This chain connects TRBV30 to TRBJ2-7; 7 bases match TRBD1. CDR1 GTSNPN and CDR2 SVGIG come from the germline V gene (reference sequence). The CDR3 consists of 14 residues. Germline trimming cut 0 bases from V and 2 bases from J; bases unmatched to any gene: 4. The CDR3 sequence: CAWSVGTATYEQYF. The CDR3 DNA reads as TGTGCCTGGAGTGTAGGGACAGCAACCTACGAGCAGTACTTC.

The J gene is TRBJ2-1, the V gene TRBV4-1; 13 bases map to TRBD2. V shed 3 bases, J shed 6 bases, and the junction held 5 bases outside the gene matches. The CDR3 sequence is 16 residues long. CDR1 is MGHRA and CDR2 is YSYEKL in the germline V gene. For the CDR3, the DNA is TGCGCCAGCAGCCACGCGGGACTAGCGGGGCTCAATGAGCAGTTCTTC. Its protein product is CASSHAGLAGLNEQFF.

Details on this clone: A read error may account for a junction end that differs from germline. The rearrangement uses TRBV5-3 and TRBJ2-3; no reliable D call. TRBV5-3 is placed among ORFs of uncertain function. CDR3 length equals 15 residues. The CDR3 sequence is CARGFTNGGTDTQYF. CDR3 in DNA: TGTGCCAGAGGCTTCACTAATGGTGGCACAGATACGCAGTATTTT.

The chain combines TRBV30 with TRBJ1-5; the D gene is possibly TRBD1 (6 bases). V was shortened by 2 bases and J by 4 bases, with 9 bases between the two germline ends. The CDR3 runs 13 residues. The germline V gene encodes CDR1 GTSNPN and CDR2 SVGIG (reference sequence). CDR3 nucleotides: TGTGCCTGGAGTTGGACAGTGAATCAGCCCCAGCATTTT. Protein product: CAWSWTVNQPQHF.

The V call is TRBV6-5, the J call TRBJ1-3; TRBD1 might be the D (6 bases). Germline-derived CDR1 and CDR2 are MNHEY and SVGAGI. V was trimmed by 5 bases and J by 2 bases, leaving 13 bases between them. The CDR3 has 15 residues. CDR3 sequence reads: CASSITGTTGNTIYF. CDR3 coding DNA: TGTGCCAGCAGTATTACAGGGACAACTGGAAACACCATATATTTT.

The rearrangement links TRBV4-3 to TRBJ2-7; 9 nucleotides align to TRBD2. Germline V CDR1 and CDR2: LGHNA, YSLEER. With V trimmed by 0 bases and J by 4 bases, 13 bases remained unmatched. The CDR3 runs to 18 residues. The chain's CDR3 is CASSQEEKRGSGSYEQYF. CDR3 bases: TGCGCCAGCAGCCAAGAGGAGAAGAGGGGTAGCGGGAGTTACGAGCAGTACTTC.

This clone was recorded once. This chain links TRBV6-5 with TRBJ2-7; the D gene is possibly TRBD1 (5 bases). CDR3 length: 15 residues. Germline lookup yields CDR1 MNHEY and CDR2 SVGAGI. V gave up 6 bases and J gave up 3 bases, with 18 bases separating them. DNA of the CDR3: TGTGCCAGCAGGGCGGACATCTCGATCCTCTACGAGCAGTACTTC. It yields the protein CASRADISILYEQYF.

This rearrangement joins TRBV9 to TRBJ1-3, with D possibly matching TRBD1 (5 bases). CDR3 length: 16 residues. Germline CDR1 reads SGDLS; CDR2 reads YYNGEE. V was cut by 0 bases and J by 1 base, with 11 bases left in between. CDR3 sequence reads: CASSVEEGRSGNTIYF. CDR3 DNA: TGTGCCAGCAGCGTAGAGGAGGGGCGGTCTGGAAACACCATATATTTT.

The chain carries TRBV7-2 and TRBJ1-2; D gene ambiguous. This CDR3 is 15 amino acids long. CDR1 is SGHTA and CDR2 is FQGNSA in the germline V gene. The germline V and J ends were trimmed by 5 bases and 3 bases, with 16 bases remaining between them. CDR3 coding DNA: TGTGCCAGCAGCCAGGTACTCGGGGTGGACTATGGCTACACCTTC. Translated: CASSQVLGVDYGYTF. Full variable domain (outside the CDR3, taken from reference TRBV7-2 and TRBJ1-2): GAGVSQSPSNKVTEKGKDVELRCDPISGHTALYWYRQSLGQGLEFLIYFQGNSAPDKSGLPSDRFSAERTGGSVSTLTIQRTQQEDSAVYLCASSQVLGVDYGYTFGSGTRLTVV.

The chain has TRBV11-3 and TRBJ2-2, with 11 positions matching TRBD2. The CDR3 is made up of 16 amino acids. The V gene end was trimmed by 4 bases and the J gene end by 6 bases; junction bases not matched to a gene: 7. Germline CDR1 reads SGHNT; CDR2 reads YENEEA. The CDR3 nucleotides are TGTGCCAGCAGCTCGGGGACTAGCGGATTGCCCGGGGAGCTGTTTTTT. Translation: CASSSGTSGLPGELFF.

The chain recombines TRBV6-4 with TRBJ2-5, with 11 nucleotides matching TRBD2. This CDR3 region has 18 residues. V shed 7 bases, J shed 0 bases, and the junction held 13 bases outside the gene matches. CDR1 and CDR2 (germline): MRHNA, SNTAGT. This chain's CDR3 is CASTLGVAGGRHQETQYF. CDR3 sequence (DNA): TGTGCCAGCACCCTCGGGGTAGCGGGAGGGAGGCACCAAGAGACCCAGTACTTC.

With respect to this clone: The junction departs from the called germline gene at one end, perhaps through a read error. The chain has TRBV7-7 and TRBJ2-7, with D possibly matching TRBD1 (5 bases). The CDR3 covers 14 residues. Germline values: CDR1 SSHAT, CDR2 FNYEAQ (reference sequence). This CDR3 is CASSLFQGTYEQYF. The CDR3 region has the DNA TGTGCTAGCAGCTTATTCCAGGGCACCTACGAGCAGTACTTC.

The chain is built from TRBV19 and TRBJ1-1; TRBD1 aligns across 8 bases. With 7 bases clipped from V and 6 bases from J, the junction kept 16 bases outside the gene matches. CDR1 LNHDA and CDR2 SQIVND come from the germline V gene (reference sequence). CDR3 length equals 16 residues. CDR3 in DNA: TGTGCCAGTATCCCCTGGGGGACTCCGGGACAGGCTGAAGCTTTCTTT. Protein product: CASIPWGTPGQAEAFF. Variable domain in full (rest from reference TRBV19 and TRBJ1-1): DGGITQSPKYLFRKEGQNVTLSCEQNLNHDAMYWYRQDPGQGLRLIYYSQIVNDFQKGDIAEGYSVSREKKESFPLTVTSAQKNPTAFYLCASIPWGTPGQAEAFFGQGTRLTVV.